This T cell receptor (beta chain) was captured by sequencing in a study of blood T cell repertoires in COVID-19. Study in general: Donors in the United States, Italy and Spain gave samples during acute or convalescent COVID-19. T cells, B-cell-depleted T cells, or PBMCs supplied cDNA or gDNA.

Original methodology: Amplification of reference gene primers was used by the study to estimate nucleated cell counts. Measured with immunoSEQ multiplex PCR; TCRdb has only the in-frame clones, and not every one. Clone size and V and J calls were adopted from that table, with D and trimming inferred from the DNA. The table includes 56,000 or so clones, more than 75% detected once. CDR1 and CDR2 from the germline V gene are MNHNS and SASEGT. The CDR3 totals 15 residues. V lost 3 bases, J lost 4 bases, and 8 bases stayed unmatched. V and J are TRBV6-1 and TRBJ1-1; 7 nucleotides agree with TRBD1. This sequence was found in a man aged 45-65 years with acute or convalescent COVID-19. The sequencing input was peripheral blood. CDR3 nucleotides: TGTGCCAGCAGTGAGATCACTACAGGGGCCACTGAAGCTTTCTTT. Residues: CASSEITTGATEAFF.